This T cell receptor (beta chain) emerged from a study of T cell repertoires in ileal Crohn's disease. Study at large: All patients had surgery for stricturing (61%) or penetrating (approximately 39%) disease. Study results and caveats: Every patient over 26.8% clonality showed endoscopic recurrence. Active smokers at surgery had more clonal expansions than non-smokers.

Patients were adults with ileal or ileocolonic Crohn's disease needing resection. Of note for this clone: The target antigen is unknown.

V lost 5 bases and J lost 3, with 10 bases in between. The CDR3 spans 13 residues. Germline values: CDR1 SGHTA, CDR2 FQGTGA. Assay: immunoSEQ multiplex PCR; the TCRdb copy retains only in-frame clones and omits some. The sample has about 15,000 clones, just under 80% seen once; the top ten hold approximately 18%. This receptor was identified in an adult with Crohn's disease. The specimen sequenced was ileal tissue. The chain carries TRBV7-3 and TRBJ2-5; maybe TRBD1 (6 bases). In DNA form, the CDR3 reads TGTGCCAGCAGCCCCCCAGGGGAAGAGACCCAGTACTTC. Translating it yields CASSPPGEETQYF.